This T cell receptor beta chain comes out of a study of OX40 agonist ivuxolimab in advanced cancers. Background on the study: Patients in dose escalation had liver, melanoma, kidney or head and neck cancers. Three patients, one with hepatocellular carcinoma and two with cutaneous melanoma, achieved partial responses. Study-level findings and limits: CD4+ and CD8+ blood T cells expanded clonally by week 6 at 0.1 to 3.0 mg/kg. More expanded clones were seen, on average, in CD8+ T cells than in CD4+.

The CDR3 sequence is 14 residues long. The V and J ends lost 6 bases and 3 bases respectively, with 14 bases between them. Germline V gene data show CDR1 as SNHLY and CDR2 as FYNNEI. Remarks on this clone: Its target is not known.

Clones were sequenced by immunoSEQ multiplex PCR, and TCRdb holds only the in-frame ones, with some missing. The sample records nearly 85,000 clones, 65% to 90% being singletons. This TCR was recovered from an adult with an advanced solid tumor such as melanoma, head and neck, liver or kidney cancer. The chain links TRBV2 to TRBJ1-2; possibly TRBD1 for D (6 bases). The sequencing used CD4+ or CD8+ T cells sorted from blood, collected in a trial of the OX40 agonist ivuxolimab. CDR3 protein: CASSRGALDYGYTF. CDR3 nucleotides: TGTGCCAGCAGCCGGGGGGCGCTGGACTATGGCTACACCTTC.